This paragraph reports one TCR beta chain. Its antigen is as yet unknown. V was shortened by 2 bases and J by 0 bases, with 7 bases between the two germline ends. Germline V gene sequence: CDR1 KGHSH, CDR2 LQKENI. The CDR3 spans 14 residues. Assay used: immunoSEQ multiplex PCR; TCRdb lists only in-frame clones, some missing. The data contain approximately 26,000 clones, approximately 85% of them seen just once; the ten biggest clones take up about 4%. The record originates from a study of T cells in localized non-small cell lung cancer. Overall study results and limits: Clonality peaked in uninvolved adjacent lung rather than tumor.

The rearrangement links TRBV18 to TRBJ1-1; a possible D gene is TRBD1 (5 bases). Sequencing used peripheral blood, obtained before any cancer treatment. The sequence came from a woman aged 35-75 years with stage I lung adenocarcinoma. The CDR3 loop is CASSPSGLNTEAFF. The DNA of the CDR3 is TGTGCCAGCTCACCATCAGGGCTGAACACTGAAGCTTTCTTT.